Described below is a single T cell receptor beta chain sequence and its context. Profiling relied on immunoSEQ multiplex PCR, and the TCRdb table lists in-frame clones only, not all of them. The sample lists roughly 330,000 clones, more than 70% occurring once. The data belong to a study of blood T cell repertoires in COVID-19. Study-wide context: Whether acute or convalescent, the COVID-19 samples came from the United States, Italy and Spain. The analysed material was cDNA or gDNA that came from T cells, B-cell-depleted T cells, or PBMCs.

Clinical history reported by participants formed the basis on which cohorts were assigned. Symptom resolution, clearance, or two negative PCRs marked donors in Cohort 3 as recovered. The junction had 6 bases not matched to a gene; V was cut back by 2 bases and J by 0 bases. In germline, CDR1 is SNHLY, CDR2 FYNNEI. This CDR3 spans 16 amino acids. Material for sequencing was PBMCs or T cells enriched from blood (not recorded which). The sequence was obtained from a woman in her twenties or thirties who had recovered from COVID-19. This chain uses TRBV2 with TRBJ2-7; 8 bases match TRBD2. The CDR3 here is CASSEFGGGYSYEQYF. The CDR3 DNA reads TGTGCCAGCAGTGAATTCGGCGGGGGGTACTCCTACGAGCAGTACTTC.